The rows below give T cell receptor beta chains drawn from one sample of a study of response to subunit inactivated influenza vaccine. TCRdb passed the RT-PCR reads through MiXCR, listing each CDR3 protein once. The table records over 400,000 distinct CDR3 sequences, roughly 9.8% of them present only once. This specimen consisted of PBMCs from blood, obtained 35 to 45 days after vaccination. The receptors shown here come from a man in his forties or fifties who received an inactivated influenza vaccine. CDR3s include the opening cysteine and the closing phenylalanine or tryptophan. Fields, in order: D gene, clone size, V gene, J gene, CDR3 protein, CDR3 DNA. A D gene is named only where the DNA matches it firmly. Only part of the rows carry a size: once, few, many, or a class if the clone is expanded.

D gene: TRBD1
clone size: few
V gene: TRBV10-3
J gene: TRBJ1-1
CDR3 protein: CAISVGTGKSEAFF
CDR3 DNA: TGTGCCATCAGTGTCGGGACAGGGAAGTCTGAAGCTTTCTTT

D gene: TRBD1
clone size: few
V gene: TRBV20-1
J gene: TRBJ1-2
CDR3 protein: CSVAPGGRNGYTF
CDR3 DNA: TGCAGTGTCGCGCCAGGGGGACGAAATGGCTACACCTTC

D gene: .
clone size: few
V gene: TRBV29-1
J gene: TRBJ2-7
CDR3 protein: CSATRGAYEQYF
CDR3 DNA: TGCAGTGCGACTAGAGGGGCCTACGAGCAGTACTTC

D gene: TRBD1
clone size: .
V gene: TRBV10-3
J gene: TRBJ1-2
CDR3 protein: CAISKTGGEGYTF
CDR3 DNA: TGTGCCATCAGTAAAACAGGGGGAGAAGGCTACACCTTC

D gene: TRBD2
clone size: many
V gene: TRBV15
J gene: TRBJ2-1
CDR3 protein: CATSRDLASGRNEQFF
CDR3 DNA: TGTGCCACCAGCAGAGATCTGGCTAGCGGGAGGAATGAGCAGTTCTTC

D gene: .
clone size: many
V gene: TRBV10-2
J gene: TRBJ2-5
CDR3 protein: CASSTGTQETQYF
CDR3 DNA: TGCGCCAGCAGCACAGGGACGCAAGAGACCCAGTACTTC

D gene: .
clone size: .
V gene: TRBV7-3
J gene: TRBJ2-7
CDR3 protein: CASSVRTAEQYF
CDR3 DNA: TGTGCCAGCAGCGTCAGAACAGCCGAGCAGTACTTC

D gene: TRBD1
clone size: .
V gene: TRBV20-1
J gene: TRBJ2-5
CDR3 protein: CSAPRQGVVTQYF
CDR3 DNA: TGCAGTGCACCCAGACAGGGGGTTGTGACCCAGTACTTC

D gene: TRBD1
clone size: .
V gene: TRBV7-8
J gene: TRBJ1-1
CDR3 protein: CASSLESRGTEAFF
CDR3 DNA: TGTGCCAGCAGCTTAGAATCCAGGGGGACTGAAGCTTTCTTT

D gene: TRBD1
clone size: few
V gene: TRBV9
J gene: TRBJ2-7
CDR3 protein: CASSVGDRGLQYEQYF
CDR3 DNA: TGTGCCAGCAGCGTAGGTGACAGGGGGCTTCAATACGAGCAGTACTTC

D gene: .
clone size: .
V gene: TRBV19
J gene: TRBJ1-5
CDR3 protein: CASTAGGNQPQHF
CDR3 DNA: TGTGCCAGTACGGCAGGGGGCAATCAGCCCCAGCATTTT

D gene: .
clone size: many
V gene: TRBV20-1
J gene: TRBJ1-1
CDR3 protein: CSAREKTTGNTEAFF
CDR3 DNA: TGCAGTGCTAGAGAAAAAACGACAGGGAACACTGAAGCTTTCTTT

D gene: .
clone size: few
V gene: TRBV7-2
J gene: TRBJ2-1
CDR3 protein: CASANLGQGQQFF
CDR3 DNA: TGTGCCAGCGCCAATTTAGGGCAGGGACAGCAGTTCTTC

D gene: .
clone size: .
V gene: TRBV7-9
J gene: TRBJ2-5
CDR3 protein: CASSVAEGEETQYF
CDR3 DNA: TGTGCCAGCAGCGTAGCGGAGGGGGAAGAGACCCAGTACTTC

D gene: TRBD1
clone size: .
V gene: TRBV5-1
J gene: TRBJ2-7
CDR3 protein: CASSGAGTGRHHYEQYF
CDR3 DNA: TGCGCCAGCAGCGGGGCGGGGACAGGCCGACACCACTACGAGCAGTACTTC

D gene: TRBD2
clone size: .
V gene: TRBV10-3
J gene: TRBJ2-7
CDR3 protein: CATGLAGGSVYEQYF
CDR3 DNA: TGTGCCACCGGACTAGCGGGGGGTTCCGTCTACGAGCAGTACTTC

D gene: TRBD1
clone size: .
V gene: TRBV27
J gene: TRBJ2-7
CDR3 protein: CASRPLLRDRGNEQYF
CDR3 DNA: TGTGCCAGCAGACCACTACTCCGGGACAGGGGAAACGAGCAGTACTTC

D gene: .
clone size: many
V gene: TRBV4-3
J gene: TRBJ2-3
CDR3 protein: CASSLNYRDTHTDTQYF
CDR3 DNA: TGCGCCAGCAGCCTCAATTACAGAGACACACACACAGATACGCAGTATTTT

D gene: .
clone size: few
V gene: TRBV7-9
J gene: TRBJ2-1
CDR3 protein: CASGVLTEQFF
CDR3 DNA: TGTGCCAGCGGTGTTTTGACTGAGCAGTTCTTC

D gene: TRBD1
clone size: .
V gene: TRBV10-2
J gene: TRBJ2-7
CDR3 protein: CASKGPGQGTYEQYF
CDR3 DNA: TGCGCCTCAAAAGGACCGGGACAGGGGACGTACGAGCAGTACTTC

D gene: .
clone size: few
V gene: TRBV9
J gene: TRBJ2-2
CDR3 protein: CASSVVGVGTGELFF
CDR3 DNA: TGTGCCAGCAGCGTTGTAGGGGTGGGGACCGGGGAGCTGTTTTTT

D gene: TRBD1
clone size: many
V gene: TRBV29-1
J gene: TRBJ2-3
CDR3 protein: CSVVSDRGDTQYF
CDR3 DNA: TGCAGCGTTGTGAGTGACAGGGGAGATACGCAGTATTTT

D gene: .
clone size: many
V gene: TRBV24-1
J gene: TRBJ1-2
CDR3 protein: CATSVQNYGYTF
CDR3 DNA: TGTGCCACCAGTGTGCAGAACTATGGCTACACCTTC

D gene: .
clone size: few
V gene: TRBV10-3
J gene: TRBJ1-1
CDR3 protein: CAISGKLNTEAFF
CDR3 DNA: TGTGCCATCAGCGGGAAATTGAACACTGAAGCTTTCTTT

D gene: TRBD1
clone size: .
V gene: TRBV7-6
J gene: TRBJ2-1
CDR3 protein: CASSLFAGQGSGEQFF
CDR3 DNA: TGTGCCAGCAGCTTATTTGCGGGACAGGGTTCAGGTGAGCAGTTCTTC

D gene: TRBD1
clone size: .
V gene: TRBV6-2/TRBV6-3
J gene: TRBJ2-3
CDR3 protein: CASRPGTGWRDTQYF
CDR3 DNA: TGTGCCAGCAGGCCAGGGACAGGGTGGAGAGATACGCAGTATTTT

D gene: TRBD2
clone size: few
V gene: TRBV7-2
J gene: TRBJ2-7
CDR3 protein: CASSLASGNYEQYF
CDR3 DNA: TGTGCCAGCAGCTTGGCTAGCGGGAACTACGAGCAGTACTTC

D gene: .
clone size: few
V gene: TRBV10-3
J gene: TRBJ2-7
CDR3 protein: CAAGGSSYEQYF
CDR3 DNA: TGTGCCGCCGGCGGAAGCTCCTACGAGCAGTACTTC

D gene: .
clone size: few
V gene: TRBV30
J gene: TRBJ2-3
CDR3 protein: CAWRYGEAHNTQYF
CDR3 DNA: TGTGCCTGGAGGTATGGGGAGGCCCATAATACGCAGTATTTT

D gene: TRBD2
clone size: many
V gene: TRBV29-1
J gene: TRBJ2-1
CDR3 protein: CSVPTSGGDEQFF
CDR3 DNA: TGCAGCGTCCCAACTAGCGGGGGGGATGAGCAGTTCTTC

D gene: TRBD2
clone size: few
V gene: TRBV15
J gene: TRBJ2-3
CDR3 protein: CATSRPTFRGGRADTQYF
CDR3 DNA: TGTGCCACCAGCAGACCAACCTTCCGGGGGGGCCGCGCAGATACGCAGTATTTT

D gene: TRBD1
clone size: .
V gene: TRBV7-8
J gene: TRBJ2-5
CDR3 protein: CASSFLTGTGGPETQYF
CDR3 DNA: TGTGCCAGCAGCTTTCTCACCGGGACAGGGGGCCCAGAGACCCAGTACTTC

D gene: .
clone size: many
V gene: TRBV27
J gene: TRBJ2-7
CDR3 protein: CASSETGSSYEQYF
CDR3 DNA: TGTGCCAGCAGTGAGACGGGTAGCTCCTACGAGCAGTACTTC

D gene: TRBD1
clone size: many
V gene: TRBV12-3/TRBV12-4
J gene: TRBJ2-7
CDR3 protein: CASTSGTGKNEQYF
CDR3 DNA: TGTGCCAGCACCTCGGGGACAGGGAAGAACGAGCAGTACTTC

D gene: .
clone size: many
V gene: TRBV2
J gene: TRBJ2-1
CDR3 protein: CASKGYGSYNEQFF
CDR3 DNA: TGTGCCAGCAAAGGTTACGGCTCCTACAATGAGCAGTTCTTC

D gene: .
clone size: .
V gene: TRBV10-3
J gene: TRBJ2-7
CDR3 protein: CAIKSQGPREQYF
CDR3 DNA: TGTGCCATCAAGTCACAGGGTCCGCGGGAGCAGTACTTC

D gene: .
clone size: once
V gene: TRBV11-2
J gene: TRBJ2-7
CDR3 protein: CASSLGAVYEQYF
CDR3 DNA: TGTGCCAGCAGCTTAGGTGCGGTCTACGAGCAGTACTTC

D gene: TRBD1
clone size: many
V gene: TRBV5-1
J gene: TRBJ2-7
CDR3 protein: CASSLGTGVHEQYF
CDR3 DNA: TGCGCCAGCAGCCTGGGGACAGGGGTCCACGAGCAGTACTTC

D gene: .
clone size: many
V gene: TRBV12-3/TRBV12-4
J gene: TRBJ1-1
CDR3 protein: CASSPADGSGTEAFF
CDR3 DNA: TGTGCCAGCAGTCCAGCCGACGGGTCTGGGACTGAAGCTTTCTTT

D gene: .
clone size: few
V gene: TRBV7-9
J gene: TRBJ2-1
CDR3 protein: CASGTPGPYNEQFF
CDR3 DNA: TGTGCCAGCGGCACCCCGGGCCCCTACAATGAGCAGTTCTTC

D gene: TRBD2
clone size: .
V gene: TRBV7-9
J gene: TRBJ2-3
CDR3 protein: CASSSSGRAPDTQYF
CDR3 DNA: TGTGCCAGCAGCTCTAGCGGGAGGGCCCCAGATACGCAGTATTTT

D gene: TRBD2
clone size: many
V gene: TRBV9
J gene: TRBJ2-1
CDR3 protein: CASSTSRDRDYVPYNEQFF
CDR3 DNA: TGTGCCAGCAGCACTAGTAGAGACCGGGACTATGTCCCCTACAATGAGCAGTTCTTC

D gene: TRBD1
clone size: .
V gene: TRBV4-1
J gene: TRBJ1-5
CDR3 protein: CASSQDGQGYQPQHF
CDR3 DNA: TGCGCCAGCAGCCAAGATGGACAGGGCTATCAGCCCCAGCATTTT

D gene: TRBD2
clone size: many
V gene: TRBV2
J gene: TRBJ2-1
CDR3 protein: CASSEGSSGYNEQFF
CDR3 DNA: TGTGCCAGCAGTGAGGGGTCTAGCGGATACAATGAGCAGTTCTTC

D gene: .
clone size: .
V gene: TRBV28
J gene: TRBJ2-1
CDR3 protein: CAVEGAYNEQFF
CDR3 DNA: TGTGCTGTGGAGGGGGCCTACAATGAGCAGTTCTTC

D gene: TRBD1
clone size: .
V gene: TRBV12-3/TRBV12-4
J gene: TRBJ1-3
CDR3 protein: CASRHLTGTGPGNTIYF
CDR3 DNA: TGTGCCAGCAGACACCTGACTGGGACAGGGCCTGGAAACACCATATATTTT

D gene: .
clone size: few
V gene: TRBV18
J gene: TRBJ2-5
CDR3 protein: CASSPFGLETQYF
CDR3 DNA: TGTGCCAGCTCACCCTTTGGGCTAGAGACCCAGTACTTC

D gene: TRBD2
clone size: few
V gene: TRBV5-1
J gene: TRBJ2-3
CDR3 protein: CASSVLAGATDTQYF
CDR3 DNA: TGCGCCAGCAGCGTACTAGCGGGGGCCACAGATACGCAGTATTTT

D gene: .
clone size: .
V gene: TRBV7-2
J gene: TRBJ2-2
CDR3 protein: CASSLLGGSTGELFF
CDR3 DNA: TGTGCCAGCAGCTTATTAGGGGGGAGCACCGGGGAGCTGTTTTTT

D gene: TRBD2
clone size: many
V gene: TRBV7-2
J gene: TRBJ2-4
CDR3 protein: CASSLSGTRSGIQYF
CDR3 DNA: TGTGCCAGCAGCTTATCTGGGACTAGGTCTGGCATTCAGTACTTC

D gene: .
clone size: .
V gene: TRBV20-1
J gene: TRBJ2-7
CDR3 protein: CSAVSGLKSSYEQYF
CDR3 DNA: TGCAGTGCTGTCTCGGGACTTAAGAGCTCCTACGAGCAGTACTTC

D gene: .
clone size: .
V gene: TRBV9
J gene: TRBJ2-3
CDR3 protein: CASSGTPGRTDTQYF
CDR3 DNA: TGTGCCAGCAGCGGTACACCGGGACGCACAGATACGCAGTATTTT

D gene: .
clone size: many
V gene: TRBV5-6
J gene: TRBJ2-5
CDR3 protein: CASSLLFGETQYF
CDR3 DNA: TGTGCCAGCAGCTTGCTGTTTGGAGAGACCCAGTACTTC

D gene: TRBD1
clone size: few
V gene: TRBV10-3
J gene: TRBJ1-6
CDR3 protein: CAISDRGQGSNSPLHF
CDR3 DNA: TGTGCCATCAGTGATCGGGGACAGGGCTCGAATTCACCCCTCCACTTT

D gene: .
clone size: few
V gene: TRBV27
J gene: TRBJ2-7
CDR3 protein: CASSFEGRWSEQYF
CDR3 DNA: TGTGCCAGCAGTTTTGAGGGGAGGTGGTCCGAGCAGTACTTC